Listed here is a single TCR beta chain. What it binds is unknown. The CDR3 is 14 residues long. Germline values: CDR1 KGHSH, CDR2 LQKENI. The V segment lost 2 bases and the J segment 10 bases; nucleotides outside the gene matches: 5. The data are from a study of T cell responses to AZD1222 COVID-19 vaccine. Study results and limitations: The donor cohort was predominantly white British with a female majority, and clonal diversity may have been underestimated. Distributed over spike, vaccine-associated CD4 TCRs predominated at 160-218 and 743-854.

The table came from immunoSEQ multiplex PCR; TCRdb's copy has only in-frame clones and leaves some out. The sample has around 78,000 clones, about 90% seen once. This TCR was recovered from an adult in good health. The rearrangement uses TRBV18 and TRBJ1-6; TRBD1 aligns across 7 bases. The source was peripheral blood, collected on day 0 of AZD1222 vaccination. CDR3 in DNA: TGTGCCAGCTCACCAGGACAGGAAAGATCACCCCTCCACTTT. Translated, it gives CASSPGQERSPLHF.